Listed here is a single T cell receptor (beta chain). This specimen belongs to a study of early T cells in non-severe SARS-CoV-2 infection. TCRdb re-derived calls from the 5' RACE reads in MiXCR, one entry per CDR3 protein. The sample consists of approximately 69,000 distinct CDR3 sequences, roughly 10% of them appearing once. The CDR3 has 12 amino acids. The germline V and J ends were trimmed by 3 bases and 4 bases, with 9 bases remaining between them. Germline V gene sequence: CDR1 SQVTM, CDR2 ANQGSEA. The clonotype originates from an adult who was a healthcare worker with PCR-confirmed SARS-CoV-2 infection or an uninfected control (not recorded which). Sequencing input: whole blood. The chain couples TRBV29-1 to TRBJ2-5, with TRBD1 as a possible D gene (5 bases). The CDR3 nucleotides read TGCAGCGTTGATATTCAGGGAGAGACCCAGTACTTC. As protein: CSVDIQGETQYF. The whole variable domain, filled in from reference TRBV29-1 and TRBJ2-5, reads SAVISQKPSRDICQRGTSLTIQCQVDSQVTMMFWYRQQPGQSLTLIATANQGSEATYESGFVIDKFPISRPNLTFSTLTVSNMSPEDSSIYLCSVDIQGETQYFGPGTRLLVL.